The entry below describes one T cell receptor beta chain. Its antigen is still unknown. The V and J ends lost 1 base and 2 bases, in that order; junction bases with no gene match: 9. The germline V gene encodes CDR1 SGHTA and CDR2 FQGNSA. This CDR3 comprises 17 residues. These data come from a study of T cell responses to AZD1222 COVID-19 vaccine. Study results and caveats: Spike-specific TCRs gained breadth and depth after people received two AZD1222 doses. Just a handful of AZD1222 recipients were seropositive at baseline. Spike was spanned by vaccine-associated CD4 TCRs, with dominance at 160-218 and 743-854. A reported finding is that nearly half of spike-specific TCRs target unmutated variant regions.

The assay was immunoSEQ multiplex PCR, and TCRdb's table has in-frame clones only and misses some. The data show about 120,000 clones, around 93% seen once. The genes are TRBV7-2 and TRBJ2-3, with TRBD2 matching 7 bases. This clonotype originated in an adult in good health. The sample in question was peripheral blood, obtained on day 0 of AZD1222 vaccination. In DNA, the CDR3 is TGTGCCAGCAGCTTAGACGGGGGAGCGGGATACACAGATACGCAGTATTTT. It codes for CASSLDGGAGYTDTQYF.